The source of this T cell receptor (beta chain) is a study of glioma-infiltrating T cells after dendritic cell vaccination. Germline V gives CDR1 SQVTM, CDR2 ANQGSEA. This CDR3 contains 16 residues. The V and J ends lost 0 bases and 8 bases respectively, with 22 bases between them. Isocitrate dehydrogenase mutation was absent in all glioblastoma patients. Blood PBMC samples: pre-vaccination, two weeks post third vaccination, and at tumor progression. The immunoSEQ assay amplified TCRB CDR3 from up to roughly 2 ug DNA. The protocol was immunoSEQ multiplex PCR, while the TCRdb copy is restricted to in-frame clones and leaves out a portion. This sample has fewer than 110,000 clones; 81% occur once, and the top ten carry approximately 12%.

This sequence was found in a human donor with glioblastoma. The V gene is TRBV29-1, the J gene TRBJ1-2, with a tentative D call TRBD1 (6 bases). The material sequenced was blood, taken before dendritic cell vaccination. The CDR3 nucleotides are TGCAGCGTTGAAGATAGGGCGGGGGCTGGGCTAAAGGGCTACACCTTC. This encodes CSVEDRAGAGLKGYTF.